This T cell receptor (beta chain) was identified during a study of neurological immune-mediated disorders. Germline values: CDR1 SGHDN, CDR2 FVKESK. With 2 bases removed from V and 4 bases from J, the gap between germline ends came to 11 bases. This CDR3 is 14 amino acids long. It was from 2 million PBMCs stored at -80 C that the unsorted libraries were obtained. This clonotype was detected ten times or more. TCRdb analysed the 5' RACE reads with MiXCR anew, one entry per CDR3 protein. The data hold fewer than 50,000 distinct CDR3 sequences, with roughly 2.5% observed a single time. The TCR comes from a young man with multiple sclerosis. The chain has TRBV14 and TRBJ2-5; a possible D gene is TRBD2 (5 bases). Sequenced input: PBMCs. CDR3 nucleotide sequence: TGTGCCAGCAGCCAAAATTTACGGGGAGAGACCCAGTACTTC. Encoded protein: CASSQNLRGETQYF.